Included here is one T cell receptor (beta chain) sequence, with context. Trimming took 5 bases from V and 4 from J, leaving 15 bases between them. Germline assignment: CDR1 SEHNR and CDR2 FQNEAQ (reference sequence). The CDR3 is 15 amino acids. This record comes from a study of shared clonotypes between healthy human individuals. Naive-designated CD8 cells lacked CD45RO, were positively enriched for CCR7, and omitted terminally differentiated effector memory CD45RA+ cells. TCRdb's copy holds only in-frame clones and misses some; the assay was immunoSEQ multiplex PCR. The sample has under 850,000 clones, around 93% seen once; the top ten hold less than 25%.

This sequence originates from a man aged 30 to 39 in good health. The genes are TRBV7-9 and TRBJ2-4; TRBD2 is a possible D gene (6 bases). Material for sequencing was naive CD8+ T cells sorted from blood. The DNA for the CDR3 is TGTGCCAGCAGCCGAGAATGGGGAGGAAAAAACATTCAGTACTTC. It encodes CASSREWGGKNIQYF.